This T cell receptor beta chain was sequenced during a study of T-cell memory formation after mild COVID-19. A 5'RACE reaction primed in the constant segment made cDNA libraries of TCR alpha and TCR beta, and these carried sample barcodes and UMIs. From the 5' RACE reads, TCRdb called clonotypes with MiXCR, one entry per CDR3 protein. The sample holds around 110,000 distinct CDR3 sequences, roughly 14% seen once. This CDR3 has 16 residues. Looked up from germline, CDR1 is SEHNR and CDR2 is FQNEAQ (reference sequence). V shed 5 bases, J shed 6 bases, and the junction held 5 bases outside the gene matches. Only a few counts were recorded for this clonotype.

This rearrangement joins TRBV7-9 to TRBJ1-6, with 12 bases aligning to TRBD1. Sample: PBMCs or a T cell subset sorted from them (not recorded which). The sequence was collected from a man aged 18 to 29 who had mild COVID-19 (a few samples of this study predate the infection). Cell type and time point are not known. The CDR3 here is CASSHRDRGLNSPLHF. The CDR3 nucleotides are TGTGCCAGCAGCCACCGGGACAGGGGGCTTAATTCACCCCTCCACTTT. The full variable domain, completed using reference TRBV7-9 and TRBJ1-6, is DTGVSQNPRHKITKRGQNVTFRCDPISEHNRLYWYRQTLGQGPEFLTYFQNEAQLEKSRLLSDRFSAERPKGSFSTLEIQRTEQGDSAMYLCASSHRDRGLNSPLHFGNGTRLTVT.